This T cell receptor beta chain was observed in a study of T cells in Graves' hyperthyroidism and ophthalmopathy. Findings and limits, study-wide: From stable hyperthyroidism, ophthalmopathy was set apart by a 13 V-J model.

Germline V gene sequence: CDR1 ENHRY, CDR2 SYGVKD. Trimming took off 7 bases at V and 7 bases at J, with 8 bases between the two ends. The CDR3 is 11 residues long. Notes on this clonotype: Its antigen remains unidentified.

Amplified TCR beta CDR3 regions came from RNA transcripts. The HTBI primer set was used in a first-round RT-PCR of the TCR CDR3. TCRdb passed the multiplex PCR reads through MiXCR, listing each CDR3 protein once. The sample consists of 650,000 to 800,000 distinct CDR3 sequences, 45% of them appearing once. Diagnostic assessment was based on clinical symptoms, serum thyroxine and TRAb, thyroid ultrasound and orbital computed tomography. The chain combines TRBV10-3 with TRBJ1-3; maybe TRBD1 (5 bases). The sequence was obtained from an adult man with Graves' disease, either hyperthyroidism or ophthalmopathy (not recorded which). Sequencing input: peripheral blood or thyroid tissue (not recorded which). The CDR3 DNA reads TGTGCCATCATGGGGGGGAACACCATATATTTT. This sequence encodes CAIMGGNTIYF.